The T cell receptor (beta chain) described here comes from a study of blood T cells in healthy people across ages. This clonotype was seen just once. The CDR3 loop spans 14 amino acids. V shed 6 bases and J shed 6 bases, with 18 bases lying between them. Germline lookup yields CDR1 LNHDA and CDR2 SQIVND (reference sequence). Donors each provided 8 to 10 milliliters of peripheral blood. Together with a sample-barcoded 5' primer, a J-beta primer mix was included in a second PCR lasting about 6 to 11 cycles. Through a template-switch adaptor with 12 random nucleotides, each cDNA molecule received a tag. TCRdb called the 5' RACE reads again in MiXCR, with one record for every CDR3 protein. This sample has 550,000 to 600,000 distinct CDR3 sequences, with 25% to 30% found just once.

The V gene is TRBV19, the J gene TRBJ2-7, with D tentatively TRBD1 (6 bases). What was sequenced was blood. The receptor was isolated from a woman in her 70s in good health. CDR3 sequence reads: CASSLTGPFREQYF. The CDR3 region has the DNA TGTGCCAGTAGCCTGACAGGCCCCTTTCGCGAGCAGTACTTC. Together with reference TRBV19 and TRBJ2-7, the CDR3 gives the full variable domain: DGGITQSPKYLFRKEGQNVTLSCEQNLNHDAMYWYRQDPGQGLRLIYYSQIVNDFQKGDIAEGYSVSREKKESFPLTVTSAQKNPTAFYLCASSLTGPFREQYFGPGTRLTVT.